The present T cell receptor (beta chain) was sequenced within a study of blood T cell repertoires in COVID-19. Study context: Acute and convalescent COVID-19 samples came from the United States, Italy and Spain. Sample material is recorded as cDNA or gDNA derived from T cells, B-cell-depleted T cells, or PBMCs.

Seattle-derived patients entered the study during active infection and were followed longitudinally. This CDR3 is built from 15 residues. Trimming removed 0 bases from V and 0 bases from J, with 9 bases in between. CDR1 and CDR2 from the germline V gene are SGDLS and YYNGEE. Original data processing: Reference gene primer amplification gave nucleated cell count estimates. Clones were read by immunoSEQ multiplex PCR, and TCRdb kept only the in-frame ones, dropping some. The DNA gave D and trimming, while V, J and clone size come from that table. The sample lists 130,000 to 150,000 clones; 80% to 90% were seen once.

V gene TRBV9 combines with J gene TRBJ1-2, with a possible D match to TRBD1 (6 bases). This TCR was sampled from a woman aged 60-75 years with COVID-19, enrolled during active disease. The material sequenced was peripheral blood. The CDR3 reads CASSVATGPNYGYTF. CDR3 in DNA: TGTGCCAGCAGCGTAGCTACAGGGCCTAACTATGGCTACACCTTC.